This TCR beta chain was sequenced in a study of T cell changes during pregnancy in multiple sclerosis (dated by TCRdb to the late 2010s). About the study as a whole: The study examined how the T cell repertoire changed over the course of pregnancy in women with multiple sclerosis.

Concerning this clone: Its antigen has not been determined. The record has no base qualities; no much larger clone is one base away.

Measured from the cysteine to the phenylalanine, the CDR3 is 12 residues long. Only the CDR3 portion is preserved as DNA: 36 bases, with reading frame beginning at the first base. The germline ends are 12 bases apart after V is trimmed by 4 bases and J by 10 bases. The germline V gene provides CDR1 SGDLS and CDR2 YYNGEE. Receptor amplification or capture employed the immunoSEQ multiplex PCR assay. TCRdb holds this immuneACCESS table with in-frame rearrangements only. Some clones are missing; in checked studies, unresolved V genes explain under half, and the rest has no known cause. The sample table lists 30,000 to 35,000 clones, under 90% of them with a count of one. Together, the top ten hold roughly 4.5% of the sample.

The chain employs TRBV9 and TRBJ2-1; the D region possibly corresponds to TRBD2 (6 bases align). The sequence was collected from a female donor with multiple sclerosis, enrolled in a pregnancy study. Source: CD8+ T cells from peripheral blood mononuclear cells, taken after pregnancy. The CDR3 protein sequence reads: CASSRRGGEQFF. In nucleotide form, the sequence is TGTGCCAGCAGCCGTCGGGGAGGAGAGCAGTTCTTC. Beyond the CDR3, the reference TRBV9 and TRBJ2-1 genes provide the residues; the full variable domain reads: DSGVTQTPKHLITATGQRVTLRCSPRSGDLSVYWYQQSLDQGLQFLIQYYNGEERAKGNILERFSAQQFPDLHSELNLSSLELGDSALYFCASSRRGGEQFFGPGTRLTVL.